This is a list of T cell receptor beta chains from one sample in a study of cytotoxic CD8 clonotypes in ibrutinib-treated CLL. Assay: immunoSEQ multiplex PCR; the TCRdb copy retains only in-frame clones and omits some. The top ten clones hold roughly 12% of a sample with about 130,000 clones, 79% of them seen once. The specimen was PBMCs, collected after 12 months of ibrutinib treatment. The receptors derive from a human donor with chronic lymphocytic leukemia. The conserved cysteine and the conserved F or W are not part of the CDR3 here. The order of the fields is D gene, clone size, CDR3 length, J gene, V gene, CDR3 protein. The D gene is left open where the match is weak. The size of a clone is reported for some rows only, either as once, few or many, or as a class for expanded clones.

D gene: NA
clone size: few
CDR3 length: 12
J gene: TRBJ1-5
V gene: TRBV7-9
CDR3 protein: ASSLGLSNQPQH

D gene: TRBD2
clone size: once
CDR3 length: 13
J gene: TRBJ2-3
V gene: TRBV11-3
CDR3 protein: ARELAGGVGDTQY

D gene: TRBD1
clone size: NA
CDR3 length: 12
J gene: TRBJ2-7
V gene: TRBV10-3
CDR3 protein: AIRTGQGSYEQY

D gene: TRBD2
clone size: NA
CDR3 length: 13
J gene: TRBJ2-7
V gene: TRBV5-6
CDR3 protein: ASNSLAELSYEQY

D gene: TRBD2
clone size: NA
CDR3 length: 13
J gene: TRBJ2-7
V gene: TRBV18
CDR3 protein: ASSPPSGKGREQY

D gene: NA
clone size: few
CDR3 length: 11
J gene: TRBJ1-2
V gene: TRBV2
CDR3 protein: ASSDPVNYGYT

D gene: NA
clone size: NA
CDR3 length: 13
J gene: TRBJ1-2
V gene: TRBV5-4
CDR3 protein: ASSLGEGLGSGYT

D gene: NA
clone size: NA
CDR3 length: 10
J gene: TRBJ2-5
V gene: TRBV6-5
CDR3 protein: ASSYSKETQY

D gene: TRBD2
clone size: NA
CDR3 length: 13
J gene: TRBJ2-1
V gene: TRBV6-5
CDR3 protein: ASSRTSGAYNEQF

D gene: NA
clone size: NA
CDR3 length: 13
J gene: TRBJ2-6
V gene: TRBV7-2
CDR3 protein: ASSLYSSGANVLT

D gene: NA
clone size: NA
CDR3 length: 13
J gene: TRBJ1-1
V gene: TRBV18
CDR3 protein: ASSPLRELNTEAF

D gene: NA
clone size: once
CDR3 length: 13
J gene: TRBJ2-7
V gene: TRBV6-1
CDR3 protein: ASSDAGTMHPEQY

D gene: TRBD2
clone size: NA
CDR3 length: 13
J gene: TRBJ2-1
V gene: TRBV9
CDR3 protein: ASSPSGRSDNEQF

D gene: NA
clone size: NA
CDR3 length: 15
J gene: TRBJ2-4
V gene: TRBV25-1
CDR3 protein: ASSGQMGALAKNIQY

D gene: NA
clone size: NA
CDR3 length: 12
J gene: TRBJ2-5
V gene: TRBV4-3
CDR3 protein: ASSQDLGSETQY

D gene: TRBD1
clone size: NA
CDR3 length: 12
J gene: TRBJ2-7
V gene: TRBV19
CDR3 protein: ASSAGTGVYEQY

D gene: TRBD2
clone size: once
CDR3 length: 12
J gene: TRBJ2-7
V gene: TRBV28
CDR3 protein: ASTLTSGSYEQY

D gene: NA
clone size: NA
CDR3 length: 13
J gene: TRBJ1-4
V gene: TRBV7-6
CDR3 protein: ASSGLGAQREKLF

D gene: TRBD2
clone size: NA
CDR3 length: 12
J gene: TRBJ2-7
V gene: TRBV9
CDR3 protein: ASSASGRIYEQY

D gene: NA
clone size: once
CDR3 length: 13
J gene: TRBJ2-7
V gene: TRBV25-1
CDR3 protein: ASSESRTGDYEQY

D gene: NA
clone size: once
CDR3 length: 9
J gene: TRBJ2-7
V gene: TRBV20-1
CDR3 protein: SASFAYEQY

D gene: TRBD2
clone size: once
CDR3 length: 15
J gene: TRBJ2-1
V gene: TRBV14
CDR3 protein: ASSQAPPGLAIDEQF

D gene: NA
clone size: once
CDR3 length: 11
J gene: TRBJ1-3
V gene: TRBV30
CDR3 protein: AWSVGIRNTIY

D gene: TRBD1
clone size: NA
CDR3 length: 14
J gene: TRBJ2-5
V gene: TRBV25-1
CDR3 protein: ASSGAPGTGEETQY

D gene: TRBD2
clone size: NA
CDR3 length: 16
J gene: TRBJ2-3
V gene: TRBV4-1
CDR3 protein: ASSQRTAAGGPADTQY

D gene: NA
clone size: NA
CDR3 length: 12
J gene: TRBJ2-7
V gene: TRBV28
CDR3 protein: ASTTLVRVHEQY

D gene: TRBD2
clone size: NA
CDR3 length: 13
J gene: TRBJ2-1
V gene: TRBV29-1
CDR3 protein: SVEASGSSYNEQF

D gene: NA
clone size: NA
CDR3 length: 13
J gene: TRBJ1-2
V gene: TRBV15
CDR3 protein: ATSRRSWGSYGYT

D gene: NA
clone size: many
CDR3 length: 15
J gene: TRBJ1-2
V gene: TRBV7-9
CDR3 protein: ASSLERKGGASYGYT

D gene: NA
clone size: NA
CDR3 length: 11
J gene: TRBJ2-7
V gene: TRBV11-3
CDR3 protein: ASSLGRSYEQY

D gene: NA
clone size: NA
CDR3 length: 12
J gene: TRBJ1-3
V gene: TRBV6-5
CDR3 protein: ASADGFAGNTIY

D gene: NA
clone size: NA
CDR3 length: 13
J gene: TRBJ2-3
V gene: TRBV19
CDR3 protein: ASSRTGPRADTQY

D gene: NA
clone size: NA
CDR3 length: 14
J gene: TRBJ1-3
V gene: TRBV15
CDR3 protein: ATSRVGSLQGNTIY

D gene: NA
clone size: once
CDR3 length: 11
J gene: TRBJ1-2
V gene: TRBV7-8
CDR3 protein: ASSPDRSYGYT

D gene: NA
clone size: NA
CDR3 length: 12
J gene: TRBJ1-2
V gene: TRBV7-6
CDR3 protein: ASSLSQTGYGYT

D gene: TRBD1
clone size: NA
CDR3 length: 15
J gene: TRBJ2-7
V gene: TRBV7-2
CDR3 protein: ASSLRAGTGDSYEQY

D gene: NA
clone size: NA
CDR3 length: 13
J gene: TRBJ1-4
V gene: TRBV18
CDR3 protein: ASSPRQAAGEKLF

D gene: NA
clone size: NA
CDR3 length: 12
J gene: TRBJ2-5
V gene: TRBV5-4
CDR3 protein: ASSDQRNEETQY

D gene: NA
clone size: NA
CDR3 length: 14
J gene: TRBJ2-7
V gene: TRBV1
CDR3 protein: TSSQDLTSGSYEQY

D gene: TRBD2
clone size: NA
CDR3 length: 12
J gene: TRBJ2-3
V gene: TRBV5-1
CDR3 protein: ASSPGLASDTQY

D gene: NA
clone size: NA
CDR3 length: 11
J gene: TRBJ1-4
V gene: TRBV7-2
CDR3 protein: ASQKLINEKLF

D gene: NA
clone size: few
CDR3 length: 12
J gene: TRBJ1-5
V gene: TRBV14
CDR3 protein: ASSQLGRNQPQH

D gene: NA
clone size: NA
CDR3 length: 9
J gene: TRBJ2-7
V gene: TRBV5-1
CDR3 protein: ASRGIHEQY

D gene: NA
clone size: NA
CDR3 length: 13
J gene: TRBJ2-7
V gene: TRBV29-1
CDR3 protein: SGQGSEPNIYEQY

D gene: NA
clone size: once
CDR3 length: 13
J gene: TRBJ2-7
V gene: TRBV5-6
CDR3 protein: ASSLTGEGVYEQY

D gene: NA
clone size: NA
CDR3 length: 11
J gene: TRBJ2-3
V gene: TRBV6-5
CDR3 protein: ASSYVQADTQY